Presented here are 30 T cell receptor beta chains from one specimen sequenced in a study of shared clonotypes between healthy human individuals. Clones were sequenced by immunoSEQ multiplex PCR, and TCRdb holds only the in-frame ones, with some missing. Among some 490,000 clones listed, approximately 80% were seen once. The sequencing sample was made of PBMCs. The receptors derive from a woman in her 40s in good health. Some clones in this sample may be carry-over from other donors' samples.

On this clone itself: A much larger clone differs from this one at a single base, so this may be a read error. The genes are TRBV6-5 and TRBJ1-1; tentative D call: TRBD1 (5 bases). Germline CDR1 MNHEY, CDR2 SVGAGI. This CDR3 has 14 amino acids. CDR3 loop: CASNPGGVDTKAFF. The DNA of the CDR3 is TGTGCCAGCAACCCGGGGGGTGTGGACACTAAAGCTTTCTTT.

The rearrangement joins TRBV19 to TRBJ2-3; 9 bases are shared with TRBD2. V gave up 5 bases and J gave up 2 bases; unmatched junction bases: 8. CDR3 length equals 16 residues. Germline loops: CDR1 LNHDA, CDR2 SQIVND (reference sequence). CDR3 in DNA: TGTGCCAGTAGTGTGGGACTAGCAATGTACACAGATACGCAGTATTTT. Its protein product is CASSVGLAMYTDTQYF. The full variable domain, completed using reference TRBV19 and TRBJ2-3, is DGGITQSPKYLFRKEGQNVTLSCEQNLNHDAMYWYRQDPGQGLRLIYYSQIVNDFQKGDIAEGYSVSREKKESFPLTVTSAQKNPTAFYLCASSVGLAMYTDTQYFGPGTRLTVL.

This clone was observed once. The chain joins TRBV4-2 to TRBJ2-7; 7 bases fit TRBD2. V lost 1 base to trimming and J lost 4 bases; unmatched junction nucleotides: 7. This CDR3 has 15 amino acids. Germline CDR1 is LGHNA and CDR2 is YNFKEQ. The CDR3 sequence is CASSQASLAQYEQYF. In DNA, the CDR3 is TGTGCCAGCAGCCAAGCGTCACTAGCGCAATACGAGCAGTACTTC.

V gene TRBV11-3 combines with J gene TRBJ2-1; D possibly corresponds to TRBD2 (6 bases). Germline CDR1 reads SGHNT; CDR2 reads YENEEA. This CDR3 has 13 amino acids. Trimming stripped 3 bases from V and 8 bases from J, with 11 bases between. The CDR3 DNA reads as TGTGCCAGCAGCTTTGAAGGGAGGCATGAGCAGTTCTTC. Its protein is CASSFEGRHEQFF. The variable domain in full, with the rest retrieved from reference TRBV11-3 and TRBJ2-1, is EAGVVQSPRYKIIEKKQPVAFWCNPISGHNTLYWYLQNLGQGPELLIRYENEEAVDDSQLPKDRFSAERLKGVDSTLKIQPAELGDSAVYLCASSFEGRHEQFFGPGTRLTVL.

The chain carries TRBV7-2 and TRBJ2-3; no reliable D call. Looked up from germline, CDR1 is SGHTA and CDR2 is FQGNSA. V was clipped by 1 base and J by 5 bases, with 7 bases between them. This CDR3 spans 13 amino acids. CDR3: CASSLEAGDTQYF. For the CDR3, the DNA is TGTGCCAGCAGCTTAGAGGCAGGAGATACGCAGTATTTT.

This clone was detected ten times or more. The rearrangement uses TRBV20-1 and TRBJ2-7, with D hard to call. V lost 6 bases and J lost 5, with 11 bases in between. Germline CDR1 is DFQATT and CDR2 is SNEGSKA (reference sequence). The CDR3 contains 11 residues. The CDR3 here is CSAAVGNEQYF. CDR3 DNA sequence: TGCAGTGCCGCGGTGGGAAACGAGCAGTACTTC.

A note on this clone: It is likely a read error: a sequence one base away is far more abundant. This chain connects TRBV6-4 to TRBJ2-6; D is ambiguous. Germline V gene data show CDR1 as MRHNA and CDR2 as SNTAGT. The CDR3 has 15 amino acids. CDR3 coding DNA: TGTGCCAGCAGTGACACGCGATCTGAGGCCAACGTCCTGACTTTC. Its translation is CASSDTRSEANVLTF.

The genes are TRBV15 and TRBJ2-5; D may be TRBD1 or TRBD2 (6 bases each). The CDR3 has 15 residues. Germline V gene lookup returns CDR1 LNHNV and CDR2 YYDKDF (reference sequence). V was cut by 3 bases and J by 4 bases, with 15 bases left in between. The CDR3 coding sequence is TGTGCCACCAGCAGTCTTAGCAGGGGAGGAGAGACCCAGTACTTC. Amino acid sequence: CATSSLSRGGETQYF.

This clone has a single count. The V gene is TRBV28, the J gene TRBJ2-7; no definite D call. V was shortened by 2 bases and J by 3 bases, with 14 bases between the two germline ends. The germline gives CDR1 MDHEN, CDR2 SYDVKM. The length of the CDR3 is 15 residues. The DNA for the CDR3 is TGTGCCAGCAGTTTACTGGGCAGGAATAGCTACGAGCAGTACTTC. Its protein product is CASSLLGRNSYEQYF.

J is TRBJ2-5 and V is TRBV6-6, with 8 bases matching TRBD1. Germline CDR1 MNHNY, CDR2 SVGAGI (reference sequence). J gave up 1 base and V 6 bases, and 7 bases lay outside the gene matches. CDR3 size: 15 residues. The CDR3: CASRPGQVSQETQYF. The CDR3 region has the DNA TGTGCCAGCAGGCCGGGACAGGTATCCCAAGAGACCCAGTACTTC.

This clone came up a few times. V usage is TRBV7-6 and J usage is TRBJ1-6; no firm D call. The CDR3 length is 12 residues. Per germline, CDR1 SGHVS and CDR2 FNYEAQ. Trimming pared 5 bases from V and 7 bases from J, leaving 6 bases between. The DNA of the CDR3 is TGTGCCAGCAGCACCATCAATTCACCCCTCCACTTT. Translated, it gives CASSTINSPLHF.

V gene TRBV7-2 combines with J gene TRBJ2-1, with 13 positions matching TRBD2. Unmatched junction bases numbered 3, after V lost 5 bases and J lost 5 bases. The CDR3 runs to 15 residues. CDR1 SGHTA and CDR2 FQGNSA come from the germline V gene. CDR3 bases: TGTGCCAGCAGCCGGACTAGCGGGAGCCACAATGAGCAGTTCTTC. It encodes CASSRTSGSHNEQFF.

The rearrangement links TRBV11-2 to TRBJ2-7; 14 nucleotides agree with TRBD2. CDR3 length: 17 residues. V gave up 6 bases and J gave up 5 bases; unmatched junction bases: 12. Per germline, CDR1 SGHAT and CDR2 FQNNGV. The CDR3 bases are TGTGCCAGCAGTCCTTATGATCCGGGACTAGCGGGAGACGAGCAGTACTTC. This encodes CASSPYDPGLAGDEQYF.

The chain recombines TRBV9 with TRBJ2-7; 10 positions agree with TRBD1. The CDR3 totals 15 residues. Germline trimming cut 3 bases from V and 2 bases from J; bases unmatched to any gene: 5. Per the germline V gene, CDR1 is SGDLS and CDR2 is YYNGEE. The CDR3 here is CASSESTGGTYEQYF. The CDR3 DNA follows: TGTGCCAGCAGCGAATCGACAGGGGGCACCTACGAGCAGTACTTC.

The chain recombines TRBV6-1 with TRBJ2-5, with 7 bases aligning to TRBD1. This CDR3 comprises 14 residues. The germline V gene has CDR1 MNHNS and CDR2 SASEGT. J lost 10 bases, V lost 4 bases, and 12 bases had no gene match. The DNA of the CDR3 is TGTGCCAGCAGTGGCGGCCCTGTCCAGGGGGACCAGTACTTC. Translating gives CASSGGPVQGDQYF.

In nucleotides, the CDR3 is TGCAGCGTTGAGGGTGCTAGCGGATACACAGATACGCAGTATTTT. It encodes CSVEGASGYTDTQYF. V usage is TRBV29-1 and J usage is TRBJ2-3; 7 bases match TRBD2. The V gene's germline CDR1 is SQVTM and CDR2 ANQGSEA. CDR3 length: 15 residues. V shed 3 bases, J shed 2 bases, and the junction held 8 bases outside the gene matches.

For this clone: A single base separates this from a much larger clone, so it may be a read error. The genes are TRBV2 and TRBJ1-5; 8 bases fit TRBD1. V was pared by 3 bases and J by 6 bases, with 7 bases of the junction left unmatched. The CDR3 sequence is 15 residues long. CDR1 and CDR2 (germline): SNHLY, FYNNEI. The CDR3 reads CASSESRGLLQPQHF. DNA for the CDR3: TGTGCCAGCAGTGAGAGCAGGGGGCTGCTTCAGCCCCAGCATTTT.

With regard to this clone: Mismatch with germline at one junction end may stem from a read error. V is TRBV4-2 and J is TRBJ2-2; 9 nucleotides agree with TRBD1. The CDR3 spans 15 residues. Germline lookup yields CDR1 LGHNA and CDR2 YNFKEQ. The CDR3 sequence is CASSPRQGDTGGLFF. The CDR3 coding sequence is TGTGCCAGCAGTCCTAGACAGGGGGACACCGGGGGGCTGTTTTTT.

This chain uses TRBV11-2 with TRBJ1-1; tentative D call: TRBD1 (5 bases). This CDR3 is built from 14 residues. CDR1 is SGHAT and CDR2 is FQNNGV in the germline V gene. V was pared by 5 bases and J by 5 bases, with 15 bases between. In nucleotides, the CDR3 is TGTGCCAGCAGCCCCCTCGCGGGGGGGACTGAAGCTTTCTTT. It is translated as CASSPLAGGTEAFF.

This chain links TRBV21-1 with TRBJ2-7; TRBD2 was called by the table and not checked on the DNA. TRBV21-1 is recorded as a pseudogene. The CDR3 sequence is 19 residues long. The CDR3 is CASSARGTSGFPQPYEQYF. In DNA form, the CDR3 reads TGTGCCAGCAGCGCGCGGGGGACTAGCGGGTTCCCCCAACCCTACGAGCAGTACTTC.

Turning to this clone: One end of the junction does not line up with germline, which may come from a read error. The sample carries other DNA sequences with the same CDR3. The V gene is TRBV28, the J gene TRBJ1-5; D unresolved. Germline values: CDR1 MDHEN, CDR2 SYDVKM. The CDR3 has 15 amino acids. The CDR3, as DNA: TGTGCCAGCAGTTTACCAGAGAATAGCAATCAGCCCCAGCACTTT. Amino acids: CASSLPENSNQPQHF.

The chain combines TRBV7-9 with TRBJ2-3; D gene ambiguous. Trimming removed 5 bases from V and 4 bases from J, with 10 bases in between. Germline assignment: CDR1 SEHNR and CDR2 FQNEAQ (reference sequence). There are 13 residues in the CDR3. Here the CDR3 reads CASSPTRADTQYF. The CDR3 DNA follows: TGTGCCAGCAGCCCCACCCGGGCAGATACGCAGTATTTT.

The CDR3 sequence is CASSQGGLNQPQHF. For the CDR3, the DNA is TGTGCCAGCAGCCAAGGGGGGCTCAATCAGCCCCAGCATTTT. V gene TRBV5-5 combines with J gene TRBJ1-5; the D gene is possibly TRBD1 (6 bases). V was pared by 4 bases and J by 3 bases, with 11 bases between. Germline-derived CDR1 and CDR2 are SGHKS and YYEKEE (reference sequence). The CDR3 loop spans 14 amino acids.

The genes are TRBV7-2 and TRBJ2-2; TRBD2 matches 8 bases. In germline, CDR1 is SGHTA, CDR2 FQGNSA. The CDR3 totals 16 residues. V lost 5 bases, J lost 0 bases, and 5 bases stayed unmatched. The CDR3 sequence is CASSRVTSANTGELFF. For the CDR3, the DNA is TGTGCCAGCAGCCGAGTGACTAGCGCGAACACCGGGGAGCTGTTTTTT.

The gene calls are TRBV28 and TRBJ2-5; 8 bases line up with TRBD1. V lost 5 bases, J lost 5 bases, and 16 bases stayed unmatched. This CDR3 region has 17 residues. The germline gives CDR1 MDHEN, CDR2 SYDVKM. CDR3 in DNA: TGTGCCAGCAGTCAGCCCCGGGACAGGCGGCCCCGGGAGACCCAGTACTTC. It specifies CASSQPRDRRPRETQYF. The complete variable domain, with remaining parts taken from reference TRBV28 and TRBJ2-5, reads DVKVTQSSRYLVKRTGEKVFLECVQDMDHENMFWYRQDPGLGLRLIYFSYDVKMKEKGDIPEGYSVSREKKERFSLILESASTNQTSMYLCASSQPRDRRPRETQYFGPGTRLLVL.

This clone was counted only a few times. Here the CDR3 reads CASSELGMTEAFF. The CDR3 DNA reads TGTGCCAGCAGTGAACTGGGGATGACTGAAGCTTTCTTT. The chain joins TRBV6-1 to TRBJ1-1; D is undetermined. V shed 2 bases and J shed 5 bases, with 9 bases lying between them. In germline, CDR1 is MNHNS, CDR2 SASEGT. The CDR3 consists of 13 residues.

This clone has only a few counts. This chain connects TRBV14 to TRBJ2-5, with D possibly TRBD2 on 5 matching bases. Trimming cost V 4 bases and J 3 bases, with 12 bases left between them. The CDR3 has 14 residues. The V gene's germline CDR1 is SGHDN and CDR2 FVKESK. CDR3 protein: CASSLLWREETQYF. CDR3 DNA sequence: TGTGCCAGCAGCCTTCTATGGCGGGAAGAGACCCAGTACTTC.

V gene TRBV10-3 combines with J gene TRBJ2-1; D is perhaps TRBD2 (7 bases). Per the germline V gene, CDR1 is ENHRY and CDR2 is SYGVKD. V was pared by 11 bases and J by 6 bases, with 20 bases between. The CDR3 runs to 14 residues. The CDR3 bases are TGTGCCCTGGGGGGAGGGTCAGGGGTCAATGAGCAGTTCTTC. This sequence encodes CALGGGSGVNEQFF.

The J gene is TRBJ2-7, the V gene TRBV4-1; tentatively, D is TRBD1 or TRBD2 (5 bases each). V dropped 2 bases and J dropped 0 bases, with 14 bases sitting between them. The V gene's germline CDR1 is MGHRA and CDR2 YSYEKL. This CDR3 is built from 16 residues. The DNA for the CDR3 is TGCGCCAGCAGCCAAAATCGGGACCCCAGCTCCTACGAGCAGTACTTC. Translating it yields CASSQNRDPSSYEQYF.

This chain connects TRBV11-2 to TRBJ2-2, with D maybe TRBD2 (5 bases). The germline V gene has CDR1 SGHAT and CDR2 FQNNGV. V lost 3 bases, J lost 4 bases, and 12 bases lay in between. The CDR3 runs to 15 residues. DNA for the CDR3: TGTGCCAGCAGCTTCCGGGGTATTGGCACCGGGGAGCTGTTTTTT. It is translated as CASSFRGIGTGELFF.